The sample holds one count of the clone carrying this T cell receptor (beta chain). Its cognate antigen is unknown. These data originate in a study of OX40 agonist ivuxolimab in advanced cancers. Study-wide findings and caveats: More expanded clones were seen, on average, in CD8+ T cells than in CD4+.

Trimming left V 4 bases short and J 0 bases short, with 9 bases between. Germline CDR1 SGHDN, CDR2 FVKESK. The CDR3 sequence is 14 residues long. This table comes from immunoSEQ multiplex PCR, and its TCRdb copy is limited to in-frame clones, with some not included. The sample contains about 70,000 clones, roughly 82% of which appear only once. This chain connects TRBV14 to TRBJ1-1, with D hard to call. Here the sequenced sample was CD4+ or CD8+ T cells sorted from blood, taken in a trial of the OX40 agonist ivuxolimab. This sequence originates from an adult with an advanced solid tumor such as melanoma, head and neck, liver or kidney cancer. The CDR3 DNA reads TGTGCCAGCAGCCTTGCGGGGATGAACACTGAAGCTTTCTTT. Translating it yields CASSLAGMNTEAFF. The full variable domain, completed using reference TRBV14 and TRBJ1-1, is EAGVTQFPSHSVIEKGQTVTLRCDPISGHDNLYWYRRVMGKEIKFLLHFVKESKQDESGMPNNRFLAERTGGTYSTLKVQPAELEDSGVYFCASSLAGMNTEAFFGQGTRLTVV.